The rows below give T cell receptor beta chains drawn from one sample of a study of blood T cells in healthy people across ages. MiXCR, run by TCRdb on the 5' RACE reads, gives a single entry per CDR3 protein. The sample consists of 1.5 million to 2 million distinct CDR3 sequences, 39% of them appearing once. The sequenced sample was blood. The source of these receptors is a human donor in good health. CDR3s include the opening cysteine and the closing phenylalanine or tryptophan. The order of the fields is CDR3 protein, CDR3 DNA, D gene, clone size, V gene, J gene. The D gene is left open where the match is weak. The size entry is marked missing in some rows and otherwise reads once, few, many or a size class.

CDR3: CASSTRQGLREAQYF
DNA: TGTGCCAGTAGTACCCGACAGGGCCTTAGGGAGGCCCAGTACTTC
D: .
size: .
V: TRBV19
J: TRBJ2-5

CDR3: CASSPQEGDYGYTF
DNA: TGTGCCAGCAGCCCCCAGGAGGGAGACTATGGCTACACCTTC
D: .
size: .
V: TRBV7-2
J: TRBJ1-2

CDR3: CASSPTGGQPQHF
DNA: TGTGCCAGCTCACCAACGGGGGGCCAGCCCCAGCATTTT
D: .
size: many
V: TRBV18
J: TRBJ1-5

CDR3: CASSPQSGWGNYEQYF
DNA: TGTGCCAGCAGTCCCCAGTCAGGGTGGGGGAACTACGAGCAGTACTTC
D: .
size: .
V: TRBV28
J: TRBJ2-7

CDR3: CASSASEASEHQTSYEQYF
DNA: TGTGCCAGCAGCGCTTCGGAGGCTTCTGAGCATCAGACCTCCTACGAGCAGTACTTC
D: .
size: few
V: TRBV7-9
J: TRBJ2-7

CDR3: CSARGQGRTSYEQYF
DNA: TGCAGTGCTAGAGGTCAGGGCCGGACCTCCTACGAGCAGTACTTC
D: .
size: .
V: TRBV20-1
J: TRBJ2-7

CDR3: CASSPPSAGGRNEQYF
DNA: TGTGCCAGCAGTCCCCCCTCGGCAGGGGGACGGAACGAGCAGTACTTC
D: TRBD1
size: few
V: TRBV28
J: TRBJ2-7

CDR3: CASSPIRDEQYF
DNA: TGTGCCAGCAGCCCAATCAGGGACGAGCAGTACTTC
D: .
size: .
V: TRBV11-2
J: TRBJ2-7

CDR3: CASSSMQGYNEQYF
DNA: TGCGCCAGCAGCTCCATGCAGGGTTATAACGAGCAGTACTTC
D: .
size: .
V: TRBV5-1
J: TRBJ2-7

CDR3: CASSPLAGGDGYIF
DNA: TGCGCCAGCAGCCCCCTTGCAGGGGGCGATGGCTACATCTTC
D: TRBD1
size: once
V: TRBV5-1
J: TRBJ1-2

CDR3: CASSQQQGNTEAFF
DNA: TGCGCCAGCAGCCAACAGCAGGGAAACACTGAAGCTTTCTTT
D: .
size: .
V: TRBV4-1
J: TRBJ1-1

CDR3: CSARDGNGYTF
DNA: TGCAGTGCTAGAGATGGCAATGGCTACACCTTC
D: .
size: many
V: TRBV20-1
J: TRBJ1-2

CDR3: CASSQDTGTGSHNEKLFF
DNA: TGTGCCAGCAGCCAAGACACGGGGACAGGAAGTCATAATGAAAAACTGTTTTTT
D: TRBD1
size: few
V: TRBV4-2
J: TRBJ1-4

CDR3: CASSLFAGSSYGTDTQYF
DNA: TGCGCCAGCAGCTTGTTCGCCGGGTCATCGTACGGCACAGATACGCAGTATTTT
D: .
size: .
V: TRBV5-1
J: TRBJ2-3

CDR3: CASSLETGPLGRETQYF
DNA: TGCGCCAGCAGCTTGGAAACGGGACCCCTCGGACGTGAGACCCAGTACTTC
D: .
size: .
V: TRBV5-1
J: TRBJ2-5

CDR3: CSATLGVDRVRETQYF
DNA: TGCAGTGCTACGCTAGGGGTGGACAGGGTGCGGGAGACCCAGTACTTC
D: TRBD1
size: .
V: TRBV20-1
J: TRBJ2-5

CDR3: CASSLAEGSRSPSNYGYTF
DNA: TGTGCCAGCAGCTTGGCCGAAGGTTCCAGATCACCATCTAACTATGGCTACACCTTC
D: .
size: .
V: TRBV5-6
J: TRBJ1-2

CDR3: CASSLRFGGVQETQYF
DNA: TGTGCCAGCAGCTTACGGTTCGGGGGTGTCCAAGAGACCCAGTACTTC
D: .
size: .
V: TRBV7-6
J: TRBJ2-5

CDR3: CASTNDRGHQPQHF
DNA: TGTGCCAGCACCAATGACAGGGGGCATCAGCCCCAGCATTTT
D: TRBD1
size: few
V: TRBV12-3/TRBV12-4
J: TRBJ1-5

CDR3: CASSYIGGIFYEQYF
DNA: TGTGCCAGCAGTTATATTGGCGGAATATTCTACGAGCAGTACTTC
D: .
size: few
V: TRBV6-2/TRBV6-3
J: TRBJ2-7

CDR3: CASSRDFQEQFF
DNA: TGTGCCAGCTCCAGGGACTTCCAAGAGCAGTTCTTC
D: .
size: .
V: TRBV12-3/TRBV12-4
J: TRBJ2-1

CDR3: CASSDYRDLKDGYTF
DNA: TGTGCCAGCAGTGACTACAGGGACCTCAAGGATGGCTACACCTTC
D: .
size: .
V: TRBV25-1
J: TRBJ1-2

CDR3: CASSLVGTGHGYTF
DNA: TGCGCCAGCAGCTTGGTTGGGACAGGGCATGGCTACACCTTC
D: TRBD1
size: .
V: TRBV5-1
J: TRBJ1-2

CDR3: CASSLGTGVYEWYF
DNA: TGTGCCAGCAGTTTAGGCACAGGCGTTTACGAGTGGTACTTC
D: .
size: .
V: TRBV27
J: TRBJ2-4

CDR3: CASSEFQSSGANVLTF
DNA: TGTGCCAGCAGTGAATTTCAGAGCTCTGGGGCCAACGTCCTGACTTTC
D: .
size: .
V: TRBV2
J: TRBJ2-6

CDR3: CASSQNNGETQYF
DNA: TGCGCCAGCAGCCAGAATAATGGGGAGACCCAGTACTTC
D: .
size: few
V: TRBV4-3
J: TRBJ2-5

CDR3: CASSRLLSEAFF
DNA: TGTGCCAGCAGTCGTCTGCTATCCGAAGCTTTCTTT
D: .
size: few
V: TRBV12-3/TRBV12-4
J: TRBJ1-1

CDR3: CASSLRSTGNYTF
DNA: TGTGCCAGCAGCCTAAGATCGACAGGGAACTACACCTTC
D: TRBD1
size: .
V: TRBV7-3
J: TRBJ1-2

CDR3: CASSANRQGTDTQYF
DNA: TGTGCCAGCAGCGCGAATCGACAGGGTACAGATACGCAGTATTTT
D: TRBD1
size: few
V: TRBV12-3/TRBV12-4
J: TRBJ2-3

CDR3: CASSLEGLWGDTQYF
DNA: TGTGCCAGCAGCTTAGAAGGCCTGTGGGGAGATACGCAGTATTTT
D: .
size: few
V: TRBV7-2
J: TRBJ2-3

CDR3: CASSEALGVGATDTQYF
DNA: TGTGCCAGCAGTGAAGCGCTAGGGGTTGGGGCCACAGATACGCAGTATTTT
D: .
size: .
V: TRBV6-1
J: TRBJ2-3